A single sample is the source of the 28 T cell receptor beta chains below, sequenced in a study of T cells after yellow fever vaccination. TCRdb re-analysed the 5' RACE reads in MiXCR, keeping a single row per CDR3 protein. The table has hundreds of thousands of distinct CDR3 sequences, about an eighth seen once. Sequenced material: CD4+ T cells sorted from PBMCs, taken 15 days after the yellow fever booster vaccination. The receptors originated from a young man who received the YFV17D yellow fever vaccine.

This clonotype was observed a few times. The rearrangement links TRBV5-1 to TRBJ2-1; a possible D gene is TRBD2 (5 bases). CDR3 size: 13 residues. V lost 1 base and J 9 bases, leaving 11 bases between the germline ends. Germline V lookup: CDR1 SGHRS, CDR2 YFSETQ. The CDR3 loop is CASSLSESGEQFF. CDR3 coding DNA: TGCGCCAGCAGCTTGTCGGAGAGCGGTGAGCAGTTCTTC.

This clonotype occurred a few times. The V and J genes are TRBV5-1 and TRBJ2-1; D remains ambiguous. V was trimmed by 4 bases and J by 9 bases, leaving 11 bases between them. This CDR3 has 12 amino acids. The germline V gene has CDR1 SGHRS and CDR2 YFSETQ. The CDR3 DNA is TGCGCCAGCAGCCCCCTAGGTACTGAGCAGTTCTTC. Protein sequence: CASSPLGTEQFF.

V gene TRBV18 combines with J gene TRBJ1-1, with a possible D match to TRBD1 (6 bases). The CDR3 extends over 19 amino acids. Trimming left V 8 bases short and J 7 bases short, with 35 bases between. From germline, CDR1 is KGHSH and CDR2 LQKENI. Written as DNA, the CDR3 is TGTGCCAGCCCCACCCCCGGGACAAATCACCTAGGAGGGATCAGTGAAGCTTTCTTT. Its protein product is CASPTPGTNHLGGISEAFF.

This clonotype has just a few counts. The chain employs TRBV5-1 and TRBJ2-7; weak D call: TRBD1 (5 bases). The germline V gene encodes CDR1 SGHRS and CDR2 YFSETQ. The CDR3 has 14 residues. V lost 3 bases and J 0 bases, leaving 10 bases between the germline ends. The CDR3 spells CASSYPTASYEQYF. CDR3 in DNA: TGCGCCAGCAGCTACCCGACAGCCTCCTACGAGCAGTACTTC.

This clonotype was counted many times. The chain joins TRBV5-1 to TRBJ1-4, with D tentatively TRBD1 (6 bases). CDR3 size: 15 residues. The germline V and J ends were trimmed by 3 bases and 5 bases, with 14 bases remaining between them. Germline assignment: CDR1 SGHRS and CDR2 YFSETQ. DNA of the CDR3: TGCGCCAGCAGCTCGCTCGGACAGAAGAATGAAAAACTGTTTTTT. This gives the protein CASSSLGQKNEKLFF. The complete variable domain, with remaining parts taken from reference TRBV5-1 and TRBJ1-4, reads KAGVTQTPRYLIKTRGQQVTLSCSPISGHRSVSWYQQTPGQGLQFLFEYFSETQRNKGNFPGRFSGRQFSNSRSEMNVSTLELGDSALYLCASSSLGQKNEKLFFGSGTQLSVL.

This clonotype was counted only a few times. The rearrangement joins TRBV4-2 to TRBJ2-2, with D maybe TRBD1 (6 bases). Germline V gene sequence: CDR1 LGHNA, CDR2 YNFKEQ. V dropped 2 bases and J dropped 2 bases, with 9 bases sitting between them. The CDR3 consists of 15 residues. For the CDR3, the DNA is TGTGCCAGCAGCCAACCGGGACACAACACCGGGGAGCTGTTTTTT. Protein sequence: CASSQPGHNTGELFF.

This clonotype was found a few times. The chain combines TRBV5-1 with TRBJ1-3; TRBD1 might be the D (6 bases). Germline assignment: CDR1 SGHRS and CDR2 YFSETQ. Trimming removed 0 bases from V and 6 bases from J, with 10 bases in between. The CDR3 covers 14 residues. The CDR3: CASSLDRVPNTIYF. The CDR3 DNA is TGCGCCAGCAGCTTGGACAGGGTGCCAAACACCATATATTTT.

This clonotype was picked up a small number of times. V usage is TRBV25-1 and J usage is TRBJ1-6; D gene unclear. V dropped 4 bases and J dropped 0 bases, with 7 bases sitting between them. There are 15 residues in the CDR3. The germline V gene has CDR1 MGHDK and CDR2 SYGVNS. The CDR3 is CASSVENSYNSPLHF. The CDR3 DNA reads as TGTGCCAGCAGTGTAGAGAACTCCTATAATTCACCCCTCCACTTT.

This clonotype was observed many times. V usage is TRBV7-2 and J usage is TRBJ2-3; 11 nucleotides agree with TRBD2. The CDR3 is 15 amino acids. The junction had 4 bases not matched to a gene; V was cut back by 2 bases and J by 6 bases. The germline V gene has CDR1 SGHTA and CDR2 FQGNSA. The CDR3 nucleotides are TGTGCCAGCAGCTTACCGCTAGCGGGGGGCGATACGCAGTATTTT. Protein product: CASSLPLAGGDTQYF.

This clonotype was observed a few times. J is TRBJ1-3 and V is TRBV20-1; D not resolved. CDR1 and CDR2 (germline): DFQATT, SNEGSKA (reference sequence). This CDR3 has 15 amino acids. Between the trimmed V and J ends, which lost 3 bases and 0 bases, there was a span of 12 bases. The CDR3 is CSARGMGSSGNTIYF. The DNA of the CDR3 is TGCAGTGCTAGGGGTATGGGGTCCTCTGGAAACACCATATATTTT.

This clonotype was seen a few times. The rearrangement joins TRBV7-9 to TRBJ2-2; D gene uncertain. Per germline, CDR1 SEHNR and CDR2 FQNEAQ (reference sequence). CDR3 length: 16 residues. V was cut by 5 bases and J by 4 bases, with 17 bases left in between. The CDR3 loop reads CASSPKQVQTTGELFF. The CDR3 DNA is TGTGCCAGCAGCCCTAAGCAGGTTCAGACCACCGGGGAGCTGTTTTTT.

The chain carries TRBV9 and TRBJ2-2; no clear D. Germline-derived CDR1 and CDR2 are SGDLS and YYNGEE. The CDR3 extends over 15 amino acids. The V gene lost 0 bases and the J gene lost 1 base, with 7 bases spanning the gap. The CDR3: CASSVAVGNTGELFF. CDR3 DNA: TGTGCCAGCAGCGTAGCGGTGGGGAACACCGGGGAGCTGTTTTTT.

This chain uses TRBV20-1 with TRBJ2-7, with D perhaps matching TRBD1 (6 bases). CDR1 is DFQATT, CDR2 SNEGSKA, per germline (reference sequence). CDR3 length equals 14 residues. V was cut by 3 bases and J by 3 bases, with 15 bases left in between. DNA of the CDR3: TGCAGTGCTAGTCAACCGGGACACCTCTACGAGCAGTACTTC. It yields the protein CSASQPGHLYEQYF.

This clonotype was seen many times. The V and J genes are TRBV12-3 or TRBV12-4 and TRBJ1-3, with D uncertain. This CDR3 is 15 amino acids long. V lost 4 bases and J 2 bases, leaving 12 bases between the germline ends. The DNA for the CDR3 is TGTGCCAGCAGTTCCGACCGAGGTGCTGGAAACACCATATATTTT. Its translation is CASSSDRGAGNTIYF.

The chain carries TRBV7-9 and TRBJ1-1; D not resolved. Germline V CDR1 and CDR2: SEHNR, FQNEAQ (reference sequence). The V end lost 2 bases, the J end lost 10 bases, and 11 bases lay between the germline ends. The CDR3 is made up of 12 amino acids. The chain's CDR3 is CASSLYGSGAFF. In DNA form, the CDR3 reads TGTGCCAGCAGCTTATATGGGTCAGGAGCTTTCTTT.

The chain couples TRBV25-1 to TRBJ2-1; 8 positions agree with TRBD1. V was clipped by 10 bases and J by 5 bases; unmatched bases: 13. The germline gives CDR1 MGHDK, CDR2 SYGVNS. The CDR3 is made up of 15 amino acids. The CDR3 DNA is TGTGCCACCCAGGGGAGGACAGGGTCACACAATGAGCAGTTCTTC. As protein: CATQGRTGSHNEQFF.

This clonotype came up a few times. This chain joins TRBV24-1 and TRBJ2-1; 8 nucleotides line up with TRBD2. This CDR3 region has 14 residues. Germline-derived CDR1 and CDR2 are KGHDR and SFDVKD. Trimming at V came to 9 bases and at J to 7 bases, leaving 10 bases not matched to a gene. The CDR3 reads CATQDGGGLNEQFF. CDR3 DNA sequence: TGTGCCACCCAGGACGGGGGGGGCTTGAATGAGCAGTTCTTC.

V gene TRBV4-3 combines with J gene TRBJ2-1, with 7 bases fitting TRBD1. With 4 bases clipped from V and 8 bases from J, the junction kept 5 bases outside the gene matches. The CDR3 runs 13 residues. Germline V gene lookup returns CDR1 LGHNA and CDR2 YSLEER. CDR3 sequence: CASSLRGPHEQFF. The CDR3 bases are TGCGCCAGCAGCCTTAGGGGGCCCCATGAGCAGTTCTTC.

CDR3 in DNA: TGCGCCAGCAGCTTTGGACTAGCGGGGAACCAAGAGACCCAGTACTTC. Its translation: CASSFGLAGNQETQYF. The chain joins TRBV5-1 to TRBJ2-5; 12 bases match TRBD2. The CDR3 loop spans 16 amino acids. Germline-derived CDR1 and CDR2 are SGHRS and YFSETQ. V lost 2 bases to trimming and J lost 0 bases; unmatched junction nucleotides: 2.

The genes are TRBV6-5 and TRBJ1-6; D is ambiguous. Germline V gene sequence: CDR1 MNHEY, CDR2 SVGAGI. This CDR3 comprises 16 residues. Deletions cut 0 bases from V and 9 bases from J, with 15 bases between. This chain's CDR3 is CASSYSASWGGSPLHF. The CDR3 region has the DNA TGTGCCAGCAGTTACTCGGCCAGCTGGGGTGGTTCACCCCTCCACTTT.

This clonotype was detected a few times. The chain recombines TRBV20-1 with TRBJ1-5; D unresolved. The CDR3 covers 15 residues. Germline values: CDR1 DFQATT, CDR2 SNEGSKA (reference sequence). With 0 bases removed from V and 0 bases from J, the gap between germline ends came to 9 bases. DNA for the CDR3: TGCAGTGCTAGAGACACGGGTTATAGCAATCAGCCCCAGCATTTT. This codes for CSARDTGYSNQPQHF.

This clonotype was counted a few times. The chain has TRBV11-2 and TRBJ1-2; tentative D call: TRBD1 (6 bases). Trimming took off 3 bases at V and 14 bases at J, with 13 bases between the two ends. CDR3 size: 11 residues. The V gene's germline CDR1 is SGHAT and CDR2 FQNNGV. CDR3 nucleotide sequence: TGTGCCAGCAGCTTCTACAGGGATGGGACCTTC. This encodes CASSFYRDGTF.

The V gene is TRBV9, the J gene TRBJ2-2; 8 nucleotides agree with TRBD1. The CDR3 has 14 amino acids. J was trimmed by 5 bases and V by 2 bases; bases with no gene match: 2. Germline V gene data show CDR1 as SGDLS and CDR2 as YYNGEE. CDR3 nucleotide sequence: TGTGCCAGCAGCGTGAGGACAGGGACCGGGGAGCTGTTTTTT. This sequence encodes CASSVRTGTGELFF.

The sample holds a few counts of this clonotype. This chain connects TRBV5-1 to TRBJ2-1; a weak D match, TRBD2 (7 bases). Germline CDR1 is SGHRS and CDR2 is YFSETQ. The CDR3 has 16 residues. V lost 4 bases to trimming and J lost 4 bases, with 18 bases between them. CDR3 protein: CASSEQVGGRYNEQFF. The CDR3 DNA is TGCGCCAGCAGCGAGCAGGTCGGGGGGCGATACAATGAGCAGTTCTTC. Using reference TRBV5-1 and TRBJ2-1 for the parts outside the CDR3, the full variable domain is KAGVTQTPRYLIKTRGQQVTLSCSPISGHRSVSWYQQTPGQGLQFLFEYFSETQRNKGNFPGRFSGRQFSNSRSEMNVSTLELGDSALYLCASSEQVGGRYNEQFFGPGTRLTVL.

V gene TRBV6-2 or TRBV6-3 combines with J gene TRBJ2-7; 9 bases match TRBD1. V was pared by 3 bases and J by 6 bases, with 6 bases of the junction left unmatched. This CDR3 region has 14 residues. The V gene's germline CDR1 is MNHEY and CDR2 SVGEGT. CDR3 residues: CASSYQGQGFEQYV. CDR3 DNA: TGTGCCAGCAGTTATCAGGGACAGGGCTTCGAGCAGTACGTC.

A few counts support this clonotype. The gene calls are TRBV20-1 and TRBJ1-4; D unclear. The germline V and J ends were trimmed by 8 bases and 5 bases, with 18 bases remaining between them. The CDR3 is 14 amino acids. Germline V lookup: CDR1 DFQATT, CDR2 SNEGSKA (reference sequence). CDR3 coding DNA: TGCAGTACGTCCCCGGGAGCTCTAAATGAAAAACTGTTTTTT. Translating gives CSTSPGALNEKLFF.

Here the CDR3 DNA reads TGCAGCGCCCCTGGGGGGGGGGTCTACGAGCAGTACGTC. The encoded protein is CSAPGGGVYEQYV. The chain is built from TRBV29-1 and TRBJ2-7; 7 positions match TRBD2. The CDR3 has 13 amino acids. The ends lost 7 bases at V and 3 bases at J; junction bases unmatched: 9. Germline assignment: CDR1 SQVTM and CDR2 ANQGSEA.

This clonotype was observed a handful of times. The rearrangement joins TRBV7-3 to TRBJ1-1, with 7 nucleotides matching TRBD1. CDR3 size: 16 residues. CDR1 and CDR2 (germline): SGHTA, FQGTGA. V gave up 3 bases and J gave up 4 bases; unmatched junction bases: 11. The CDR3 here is CASSLGSMGQFTEAFF. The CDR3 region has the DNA TGTGCCAGCAGCTTGGGTTCGATGGGACAGTTCACTGAAGCTTTCTTT.